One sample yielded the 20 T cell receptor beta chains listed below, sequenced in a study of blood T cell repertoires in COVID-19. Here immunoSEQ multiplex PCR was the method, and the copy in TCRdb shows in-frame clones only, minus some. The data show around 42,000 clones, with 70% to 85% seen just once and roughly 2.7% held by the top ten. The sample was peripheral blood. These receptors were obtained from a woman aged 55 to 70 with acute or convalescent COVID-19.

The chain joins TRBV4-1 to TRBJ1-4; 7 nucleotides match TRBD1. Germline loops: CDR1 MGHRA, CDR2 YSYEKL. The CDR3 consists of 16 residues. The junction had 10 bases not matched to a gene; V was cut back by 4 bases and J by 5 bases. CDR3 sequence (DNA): TGCGCCAGCAGCCCTACCCCTCAGGGGGTAAATGAAAAACTGTTTTTT. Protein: CASSPTPQGVNEKLFF.

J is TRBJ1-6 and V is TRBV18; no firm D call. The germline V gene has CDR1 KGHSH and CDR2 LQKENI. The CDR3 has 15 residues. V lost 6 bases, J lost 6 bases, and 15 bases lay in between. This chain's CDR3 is CASSPFSELNSPLHF. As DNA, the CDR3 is TGTGCCAGCTCCCCTTTCAGCGAACTTAATTCACCCCTCCACTTT.

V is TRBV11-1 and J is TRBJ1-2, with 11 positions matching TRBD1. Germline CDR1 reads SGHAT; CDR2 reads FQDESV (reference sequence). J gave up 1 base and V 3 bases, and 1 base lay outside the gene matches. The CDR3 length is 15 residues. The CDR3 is CASSFGTGGNYGYTF. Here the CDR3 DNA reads TGTGCCAGCAGCTTCGGGACAGGGGGTAACTATGGCTACACCTTC.

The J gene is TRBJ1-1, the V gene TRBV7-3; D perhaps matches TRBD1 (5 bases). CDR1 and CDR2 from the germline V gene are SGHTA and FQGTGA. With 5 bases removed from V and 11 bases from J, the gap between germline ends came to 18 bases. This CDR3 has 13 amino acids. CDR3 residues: CASSPKRGGMAFF. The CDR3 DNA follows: TGTGCCAGCAGCCCCAAACGTGGGGGGATGGCTTTCTTT.

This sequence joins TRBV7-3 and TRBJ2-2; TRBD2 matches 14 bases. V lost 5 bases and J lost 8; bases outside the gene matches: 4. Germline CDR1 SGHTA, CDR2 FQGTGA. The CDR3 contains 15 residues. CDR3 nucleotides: TGTGCCAGCAGCCGCGGGACTAGCGGGGGAGGGGAGCTGTTTTTT. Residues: CASSRGTSGGGELFF.

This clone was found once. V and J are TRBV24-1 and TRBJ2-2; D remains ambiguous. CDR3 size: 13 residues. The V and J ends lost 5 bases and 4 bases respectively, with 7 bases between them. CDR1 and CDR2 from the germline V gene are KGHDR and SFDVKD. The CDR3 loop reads CATSVSPTGELFF. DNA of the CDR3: TGTGCCACCAGTGTATCCCCCACCGGGGAGCTGTTTTTT.

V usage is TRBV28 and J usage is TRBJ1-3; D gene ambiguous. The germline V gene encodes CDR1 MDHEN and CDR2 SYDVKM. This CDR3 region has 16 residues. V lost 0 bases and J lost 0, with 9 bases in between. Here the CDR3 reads CASSLWAVNSGNTIYF. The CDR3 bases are TGTGCCAGCAGTTTATGGGCCGTTAACTCTGGAAACACCATATATTTT.

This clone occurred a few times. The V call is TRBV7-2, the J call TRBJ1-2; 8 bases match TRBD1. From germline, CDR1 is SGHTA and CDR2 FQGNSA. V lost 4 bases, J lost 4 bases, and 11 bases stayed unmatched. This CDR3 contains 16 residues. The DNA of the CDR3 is TGTGCCAGCAGCTATACTCCAACAGGGGGAGGCTATGGCTACACCTTC. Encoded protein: CASSYTPTGGGYGYTF.

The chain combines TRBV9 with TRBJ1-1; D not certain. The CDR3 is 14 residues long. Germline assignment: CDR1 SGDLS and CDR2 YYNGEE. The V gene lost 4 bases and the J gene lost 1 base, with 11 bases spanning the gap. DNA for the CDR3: TGTGCCAGCAGCCCTCAGGTTAAGAACACTGAAGCTTTCTTT. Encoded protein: CASSPQVKNTEAFF.

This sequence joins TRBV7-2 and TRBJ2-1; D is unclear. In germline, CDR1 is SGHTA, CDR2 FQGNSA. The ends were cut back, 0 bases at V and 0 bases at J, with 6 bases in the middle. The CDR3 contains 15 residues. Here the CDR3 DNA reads TGTGCCAGCAGCTTAGCCCTAAGCTCCTACAATGAGCAGTTCTTC. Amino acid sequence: CASSLALSSYNEQFF.

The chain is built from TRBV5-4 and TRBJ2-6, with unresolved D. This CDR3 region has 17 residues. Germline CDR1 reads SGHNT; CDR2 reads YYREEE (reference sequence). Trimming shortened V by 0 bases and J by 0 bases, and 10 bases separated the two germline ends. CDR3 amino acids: CASSLGQRSSGANVLTF. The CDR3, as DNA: TGTGCCAGCAGCTTGGGGCAGCGAAGCTCTGGGGCCAACGTCCTGACTTTC.

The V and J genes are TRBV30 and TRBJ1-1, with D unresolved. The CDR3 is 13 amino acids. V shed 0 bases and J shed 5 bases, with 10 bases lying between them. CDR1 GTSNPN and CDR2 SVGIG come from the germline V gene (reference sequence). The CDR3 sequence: CAWSVLRETEAFF. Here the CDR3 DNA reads TGTGCCTGGAGTGTACTGCGGGAAACTGAAGCTTTCTTT. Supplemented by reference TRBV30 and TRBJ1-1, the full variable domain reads SQTIHQWPATLVQPVGSPLSLECTVEGTSNPNLYWYRQAAGRGLQLLFYSVGIGQISSEVPQNLSASRPQDRQFILSSKKLLLSDSGFYLCAWSVLRETEAFFGQGTRLTVV.

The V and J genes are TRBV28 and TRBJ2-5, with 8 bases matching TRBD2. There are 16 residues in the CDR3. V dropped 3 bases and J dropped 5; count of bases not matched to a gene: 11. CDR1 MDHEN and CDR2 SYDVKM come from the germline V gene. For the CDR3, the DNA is TGTGCCAGCAGTTTTTTAAAGAGGACTAGCCGGGAGACCCAGTACTTC. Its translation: CASSFLKRTSRETQYF.

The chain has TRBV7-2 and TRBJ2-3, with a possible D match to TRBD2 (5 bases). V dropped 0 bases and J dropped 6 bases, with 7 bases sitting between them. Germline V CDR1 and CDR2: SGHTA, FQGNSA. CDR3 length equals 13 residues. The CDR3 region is CASSLATMDTQYF. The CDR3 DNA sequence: TGTGCCAGCAGCTTAGCGACTATGGATACGCAGTATTTT.

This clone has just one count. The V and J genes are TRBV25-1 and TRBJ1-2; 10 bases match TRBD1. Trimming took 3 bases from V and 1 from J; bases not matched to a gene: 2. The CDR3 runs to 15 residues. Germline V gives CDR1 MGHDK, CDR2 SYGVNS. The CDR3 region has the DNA TGTGCCAGCAGTGATCGGGACAGGGGTAACTATGGCTACACCTTC. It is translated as CASSDRDRGNYGYTF.

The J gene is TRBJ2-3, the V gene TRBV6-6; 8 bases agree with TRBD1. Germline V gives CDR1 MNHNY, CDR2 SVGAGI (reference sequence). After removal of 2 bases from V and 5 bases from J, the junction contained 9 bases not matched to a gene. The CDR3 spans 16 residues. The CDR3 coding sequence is TGTGCCAGCAGTTACCCCAAGGACAGGGCTGGAGATACGCAGTATTTT. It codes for CASSYPKDRAGDTQYF.

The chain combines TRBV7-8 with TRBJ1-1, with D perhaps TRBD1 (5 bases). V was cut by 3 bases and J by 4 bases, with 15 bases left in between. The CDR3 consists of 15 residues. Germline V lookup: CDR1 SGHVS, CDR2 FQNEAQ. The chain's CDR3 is CASSFAVSGGTEAFF. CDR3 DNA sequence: TGTGCCAGCAGCTTTGCCGTATCGGGGGGCACTGAAGCTTTCTTT.

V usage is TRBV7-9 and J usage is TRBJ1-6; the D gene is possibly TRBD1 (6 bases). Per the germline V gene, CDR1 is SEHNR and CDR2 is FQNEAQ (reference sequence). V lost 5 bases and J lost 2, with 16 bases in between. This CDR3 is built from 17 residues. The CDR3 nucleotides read TGTGCCAGCAGCCCCTTAGGGAAGGGGGCCTATAATTCACCCCTCCACTTT. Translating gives CASSPLGKGAYNSPLHF.

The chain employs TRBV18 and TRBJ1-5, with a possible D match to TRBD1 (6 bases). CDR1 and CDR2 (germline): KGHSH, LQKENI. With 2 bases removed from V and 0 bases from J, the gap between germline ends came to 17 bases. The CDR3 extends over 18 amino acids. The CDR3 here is CASSPGQGIRNSNQPQHF. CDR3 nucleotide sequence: TGTGCCAGCTCACCAGGCCAGGGGATTAGAAATAGCAATCAGCCCCAGCATTTT.

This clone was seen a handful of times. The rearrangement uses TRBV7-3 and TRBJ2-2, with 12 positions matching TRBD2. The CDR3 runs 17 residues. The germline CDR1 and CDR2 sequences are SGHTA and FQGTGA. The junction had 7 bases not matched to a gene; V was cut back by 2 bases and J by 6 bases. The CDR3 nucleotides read TGTGCCAGCAGCTTACTGCTAGCGGGAGGGATCGCCGGGGAGCTGTTTTTT. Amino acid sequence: CASSLLLAGGIAGELFF.